This T cell receptor beta chain was identified in a study of T cells in Graves' hyperthyroidism and ophthalmopathy (dated by TCRdb to about 2019). Regarding the research as a whole: Peripheral blood was sampled at the time of initial diagnosis, prior to any treatment. A discovery cohort of about a hundred patients, 43 with Graves' ophthalmopathy and approximately 57 with stable Graves' hyperthyroidism, was used to find distinguishing TCR V-J signatures. Prospective prediction of ophthalmopathy was tested in an independent validation cohort consisting of 18 to 20 hyperthyroidism patients and some 15 patients who later progressed to ophthalmopathy. The 100 discovery patients were randomly split 7:3 into training and test sets. In six Graves' hyperthyroidism patients, the study also compared T-cell repertoires from thyroid tissue with T-cell repertoires from blood. Once sampling was done, hyperthyroidism patients were given methimazole at a starting dose of 30 mg daily, whereas ophthalmopathy patients were given high-dose intravenous methylprednisolone. According to the paper, TCR Vbeta CDR3 sequencing was carried out on around 140 peripheral blood samples, which came from under 50 ophthalmopathy, approximately 72 hyperthyroidism and roughly 17 progressor patients. What the work shows at the level of the full study, not this receptor alone: Blood samples also contained most of the expanded thyroid clonotypes (frequency above 0.001), which suggests that blood repertoires may reflect thyroid immune responses. In validation, the model predicted progression to ophthalmopathy a median of around six months before onset, with about 67% sensitivity and 72.22% specificity. A model built on a 13 V-J signature distinguished ophthalmopathy from stable hyperthyroidism, reaching roughly 88% sensitivity and around 81% specificity in cross-validation and 80%/75% in testing. No statistical method was used to fix the sample size in advance, and group allocation was not hidden from the investigators.

TCR beta CDR3 regions were amplified from RNA transcripts. The TCR CDR3 was subjected to a first round of RT-PCR using the HTBI primer set and the Qiagen OneStep RT-PCR kit. The libraries were constructed in a second round of multiplex PCR and then size-selected and purified. Libraries were sequenced paired-end with 100 bp reads on an Illumina HiSeq2000. Regarding the original processing steps: SOAPnuke was used to process the raw data, removing reads that contained adapters or uncalled bases, had a mean Phred below 15, or lacked an exact match to the constant primer or identifier. COPE v1.2.5 was used to merge the high-quality paired reads, and each unique nucleotide sequence was defined as a clonotype. Clonotypes were aligned to IMGT TRBV, TRBD and TRBJ reference segments using MiTCR v1.1. The analysis was restricted to V-J combinations with a frequency above 0.0001, which together covered 99.2% of the repertoires. A TCS score was defined as the ratio between F50 (clonal expansion) and ExV (chaos), using BLOSUM62-based TCRdist between CDR3 peptides within each V-J. Welch's t-statistics and random forest reduced roughly 500 V-J features to 10 to 15, which were used in a naive Bayes classifier (R e1071). TCRdb applied fastp at Q25 and MiXCR to the public reads, then kept only in-frame beta chains. Rows matching on CDR3 protein sequence are summarized as one entry with the most common DNA and genes. What appears here as the V and J calls and clone size reflects TCRdb's work, not the paper's. The sample table lists about 590,000 distinct CDR3 sequences, approximately 15% of them with a count of one. Roughly 6.9% of the sample is taken by the ten largest.

At least ten counts were recorded for this clonotype. Which antigen it targets is not known. No qualities accompany the bases; no much larger clone lies one base away. In the ophthalmopathy patients, disease was moderately to severely active, with a Clinical Activity Score of 3 or more, a NOSPECS grade of 4 or more, and a duration of less than 3 months. Exclusion was applied to patients with uncontrolled infections, other autoimmune diseases, pregnancy or lactation. Clinical symptoms, serum thyroxine and TRAb, thyroid ultrasound, and orbital computed tomography formed the basis for the diagnoses. Ficoll-Paque density gradient centrifugation was used to isolate PBMCs from approximately 11 ml of fresh peripheral blood. Total RNA was extracted with Trizol reagent, and quality was checked on an Agilent 2100 Bioanalyzer. V trim: 0 bases; J trim: 5 bases; unmatched bases: 7. The CDR3, cysteine through phenylalanine, is 15 amino acids long. Only the CDR3 portion is preserved as DNA: 45 bases, with reading frame beginning at the first base. CDR1 SGDLS and CDR2 YYNGEE were looked up in the germline V gene.

Source material: blood. This receptor was taken from a woman under 30 with Graves' ophthalmopathy. The rearrangement combines TRBV9 with TRBJ2-7; 8 bases in the middle match TRBD2. The DNA is as follows: TGTGCCAGCAGCGTAGGGGCGGGAGGATCGCACGAGCAGTACTTC. Its amino acids are CASSVGAGGSHEQYF.